The clone carrying this TCR beta chain was counted ten times or more. Its antigen is as yet unknown. The source of the sample is a study of blood T cells in healthy people across ages. Background on the study: Researchers report that template switching captured about one barcoded beta molecule per two T cells.

A sample-barcoded 5' primer and a J-beta primer mix were used in a second PCR of about 6 to 12 cycles. TCRdb re-derived calls from the 5' RACE reads in MiXCR, one entry per CDR3 protein. This table has about 1,500,000 distinct CDR3 sequences, approximately 28% appearing once. Extracted total RNA amounted to at least 6 micrograms for each sample. Study-level findings and limits: Roughly linear age-related decline in beta diversity appeared, significant by age about 37.

The receptor was isolated from a woman aged 25 to 39 in good health. Sequenced input: blood.

As DNA, the CDR3 is TGCAGCGTTGAGTACAGCAGTAATCAGCCCCAGCATTTT. This gives the protein CSVEYSSNQPQHF. This chain links TRBV29-1 with TRBJ1-5; D not resolved. V lost 3 bases to trimming and J lost 4 bases, with 10 bases between them. Per germline, CDR1 SQVTM and CDR2 ANQGSEA. This CDR3 comprises 13 residues.